The present TCR beta chain was sequenced within a study of T cell responses to AZD1222 COVID-19 vaccine. Study observations and caveats: Elevations in Spike-specific TCR breadth and depth followed administration of two AZD1222 doses. Within unmutated variant regions lay the reported targets of nearly half of spike-specific TCRs.

The table came from immunoSEQ multiplex PCR; TCRdb's copy has only in-frame clones and leaves some out. The sample lists 140,000 to 150,000 clones; 93% were seen once. The ends lost 3 bases at V and 2 bases at J; junction bases unmatched: 10. CDR3 length: 18 residues. Looked up from germline, CDR1 is LNHNV and CDR2 is YYDKDF (reference sequence). This clone was counted between two and nine times. Its antigen is as yet unknown. This receptor was obtained from an adult in good health. This specimen was peripheral blood, taken on day 0 of AZD1222 vaccination. This chain links TRBV15 with TRBJ1-5; TRBD1 matches 10 bases. CDR3: CATSRVTGTGAGNQPQHF. The CDR3 nucleotides read TGTGCCACCAGCAGGGTAACCGGGACAGGGGCAGGCAATCAGCCCCAGCATTTT.